A selection of T cell receptor beta chains follows, all from one sample in a study of human T cells and chemical hapten exposure. MiXCR, applied by TCRdb to the RACE reads, yields one record per CDR3 protein. The table records 85,000 to 130,000 distinct CDR3 sequences, 9% to 15% of them present only once. Sequenced here: whole blood, sampled in connection with sensitization to the hapten diphenylcyclopropenone (DPC). These receptor sequences come from a woman aged 45-65 years with alopecia areata. Some clones in this sample may be carry-over from other donors' samples. Each CDR3 is given with its conserved first and last residue. Each record gives: D gene, V gene, clone size, J gene, CDR3 protein, CDR3 DNA. A D gene is named only where the DNA matches it firmly. Expanded clones get a size class; other rows say once, few or many, or leave the size out.

D gene: TRBD1; V gene: TRBV5-1; clone size: NA; J gene: TRBJ2-3; CDR3 protein: CASSSTGPDTQYF; CDR3 DNA: TGCGCCAGCAGCTCGACAGGGCCAGATACGCAGTATTTT
D gene: NA; V gene: TRBV11-2; clone size: few; J gene: TRBJ2-4; CDR3 protein: CASSLGDSGAKNIQYF; CDR3 DNA: TGTGCCAGCAGCTTAGGAGATTCCGGGGCCAAAAACATTCAGTACTTC
D gene: NA; V gene: TRBV6-1; clone size: many; J gene: TRBJ1-4; CDR3 protein: CASSEIGAANEKLFF; CDR3 DNA: TGTGCCAGCAGTGAAATAGGGGCTGCGAATGAAAAACTGTTTTTT
D gene: NA; V gene: TRBV4-1; clone size: many; J gene: TRBJ2-3; CDR3 protein: CASSSGSLPDTQYF; CDR3 DNA: TGCGCCAGCAGCTCTGGCTCACTCCCAGATACGCAGTATTTT
D gene: TRBD1; V gene: TRBV5-1; clone size: many; J gene: TRBJ2-1; CDR3 protein: CASSIGTDNEQFF; CDR3 DNA: TGCGCCAGCAGCATCGGGACAGACAATGAGCAGTTCTTC
D gene: NA; V gene: TRBV7-2; clone size: few; J gene: TRBJ1-1; CDR3 protein: CASSLGGPEEAFF; CDR3 DNA: TGTGCCAGCAGCTTAGGGGGCCCGGAGGAAGCTTTCTTT
D gene: NA; V gene: TRBV28; clone size: few; J gene: TRBJ1-5; CDR3 protein: CASSFRANQPQHF; CDR3 DNA: TGTGCCAGCAGTTTCCGGGCAAATCAGCCCCAGCATTTT
D gene: NA; V gene: TRBV7-6; clone size: many; J gene: TRBJ1-1; CDR3 protein: CASSLMTNTEAFF; CDR3 DNA: TGTGCCAGCAGCTTAATGACCAACACTGAAGCTTTCTTT
D gene: TRBD2; V gene: TRBV6-1; clone size: NA; J gene: TRBJ2-1; CDR3 protein: CASTSAGLAGHNEQFF; CDR3 DNA: TGTGCCAGCACCAGCGCGGGACTAGCGGGGCACAATGAGCAGTTCTTC
D gene: NA; V gene: TRBV12-3/TRBV12-4; clone size: many; J gene: TRBJ1-2; CDR3 protein: CASSAPGHNYGYTF; CDR3 DNA: TGTGCCAGCAGTGCCCCAGGGCATAACTATGGCTACACCTTC
D gene: TRBD2; V gene: TRBV6-5; clone size: many; J gene: TRBJ2-3; CDR3 protein: CASSYPGDRSGGQYF; CDR3 DNA: TGTGCCAGCAGTTACCCCGGAGATCGCTCGGGGGGGCAGTATTTT
D gene: TRBD2; V gene: TRBV14; clone size: few; J gene: TRBJ2-1; CDR3 protein: CASSQERRREADEQFF; CDR3 DNA: TGTGCCAGCAGCCAAGAAAGGCGGCGGGAGGCGGATGAGCAGTTCTTC
D gene: NA; V gene: TRBV20-1; clone size: NA; J gene: TRBJ1-5; CDR3 protein: CSASIISGHSNQPQHF; CDR3 DNA: TGCAGTGCTAGTATTATCTCGGGACATAGCAATCAGCCCCAGCATTTT
D gene: TRBD1; V gene: TRBV12-3/TRBV12-4; clone size: few; J gene: TRBJ1-2; CDR3 protein: CASRPETGFGYTF; CDR3 DNA: TGTGCCAGCAGACCAGAGACAGGGTTTGGCTACACCTTC
D gene: NA; V gene: TRBV28; clone size: NA; J gene: TRBJ1-1; CDR3 protein: CASSSPPKRTEAFF; CDR3 DNA: TGTGCCAGCAGTTCCCCCCCAAAACGGACTGAAGCTTTCTTT
D gene: NA; V gene: TRBV28; clone size: few; J gene: TRBJ2-4; CDR3 protein: CASSPGPPAAKNIQYF; CDR3 DNA: TGTGCCAGCAGTCCTGGACCCCCCGCGGCCAAAAACATTCAGTACTTC
D gene: NA; V gene: TRBV29-1; clone size: NA; J gene: TRBJ1-2; CDR3 protein: CSVEVYGAWNYGYTF; CDR3 DNA: TGCAGCGTTGAAGTCTACGGTGCTTGGAACTATGGCTACACCTTC
D gene: NA; V gene: TRBV18; clone size: few; J gene: TRBJ1-5; CDR3 protein: CASSPLDGNQPQHF; CDR3 DNA: TGTGCCAGCTCACCCCTAGACGGAAATCAGCCCCAGCATTTT
D gene: NA; V gene: TRBV11-2; clone size: NA; J gene: TRBJ1-1; CDR3 protein: CASTQGRSYTEAFF; CDR3 DNA: TGTGCCAGCACCCAAGGACGGAGCTACACTGAAGCTTTCTTT
D gene: NA; V gene: TRBV7-9; clone size: many; J gene: TRBJ1-5; CDR3 protein: CASSLGPGFNQPQHF; CDR3 DNA: TGTGCCAGCAGCTTAGGACCTGGCTTCAATCAGCCCCAGCATTTT
D gene: NA; V gene: TRBV5-6; clone size: many; J gene: TRBJ2-5; CDR3 protein: CASSLFLIETQYF; CDR3 DNA: TGTGCCAGCAGCTTGTTCCTGATAGAGACCCAGTACTTC
D gene: NA; V gene: TRBV29-1; clone size: few; J gene: TRBJ2-7; CDR3 protein: CSVEVSLSEQYF; CDR3 DNA: TGCAGCGTTGAAGTTAGTCTCTCCGAGCAGTACTTC
D gene: TRBD1; V gene: TRBV3-1; clone size: few; J gene: TRBJ2-4; CDR3 protein: CASSHRQGPEAKNIQYF; CDR3 DNA: TGTGCCAGCAGCCATCGACAGGGGCCGGAGGCCAAAAACATTCAGTACTTC
D gene: NA; V gene: TRBV6-1; clone size: many; J gene: TRBJ2-7; CDR3 protein: CASSEAVRAAEQYF; CDR3 DNA: TGTGCCAGCAGTGAAGCCGTCAGGGCGGCTGAGCAGTACTTC
D gene: TRBD1; V gene: TRBV20-1; clone size: few; J gene: TRBJ2-3; CDR3 protein: CSARDPGQGSSDTQYF; CDR3 DNA: TGCAGTGCTAGAGATCCGGGACAGGGAAGTTCAGATACGCAGTATTTT
D gene: TRBD1; V gene: TRBV28; clone size: few; J gene: TRBJ2-3; CDR3 protein: CASSRNPVGTGDQDTQYF; CDR3 DNA: TGTGCCAGCAGTCGAAACCCGGTAGGGACAGGGGATCAAGATACGCAGTATTTT
D gene: NA; V gene: TRBV18; clone size: few; J gene: TRBJ2-1; CDR3 protein: CASSLVAPTGYNEQFF; CDR3 DNA: TGTGCCAGCTCACTAGTAGCCCCAACAGGATACAATGAGCAGTTCTTC
D gene: NA; V gene: TRBV4-1; clone size: few; J gene: TRBJ1-5; CDR3 protein: CASSQGRSQPQHF; CDR3 DNA: TGCGCCAGCAGCCAAGGCCGGAGTCAGCCCCAGCATTTT
D gene: NA; V gene: TRBV14; clone size: few; J gene: TRBJ1-4; CDR3 protein: CASSPRPVNEKLFF; CDR3 DNA: TGTGCCAGCAGCCCCAGGCCCGTAAATGAAAAACTGTTTTTT
D gene: TRBD2; V gene: TRBV29-1; clone size: NA; J gene: TRBJ2-5; CDR3 protein: CSVAGLAAQETQYF; CDR3 DNA: TGCAGCGTTGCGGGACTAGCGGCCCAAGAGACCCAGTACTTC
D gene: NA; V gene: TRBV12-3/TRBV12-4; clone size: NA; J gene: TRBJ2-3; CDR3 protein: CVSSLGLFTDTQYF; CDR3 DNA: TGTGTCAGCAGTTTGGGCTTATTCACAGATACGCAGTATTTT